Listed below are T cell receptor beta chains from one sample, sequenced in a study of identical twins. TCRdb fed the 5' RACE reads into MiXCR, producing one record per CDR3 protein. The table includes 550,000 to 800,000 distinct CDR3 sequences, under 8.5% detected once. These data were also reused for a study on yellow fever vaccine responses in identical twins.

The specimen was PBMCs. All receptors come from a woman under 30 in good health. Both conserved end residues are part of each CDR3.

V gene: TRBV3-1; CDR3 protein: CASSQVDDEQFF
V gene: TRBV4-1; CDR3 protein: CASSQDGTWGTDTQYF
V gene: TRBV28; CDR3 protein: CATREANYGYTF
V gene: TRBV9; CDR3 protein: CASSVVASANTEAFF
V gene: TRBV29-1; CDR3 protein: CSVEDLQGEEAFF
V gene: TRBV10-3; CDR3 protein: CAISEQAREKLFF
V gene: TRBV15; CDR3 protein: CATSRDRGTYNEQFF
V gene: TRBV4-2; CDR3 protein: CASSQGVVTGVSDEQFF
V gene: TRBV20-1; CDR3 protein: CSASDANYGYTF
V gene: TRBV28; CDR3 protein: CASTPRTASSSTDTQYF
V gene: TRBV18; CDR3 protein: CASSPLLTSGSDTQYF
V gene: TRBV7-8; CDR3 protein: CASSFSGRNEQFF
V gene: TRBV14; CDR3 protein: CASSHRTSVNTGELFF
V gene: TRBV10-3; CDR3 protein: CAISVADRYLNTEAFF
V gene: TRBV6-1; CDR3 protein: CASSELRAYGYTF
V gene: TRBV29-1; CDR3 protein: CSVAGHSNTEAFF
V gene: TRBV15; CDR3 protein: CATSRETGNVETQYF
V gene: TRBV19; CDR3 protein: CASSIGSAQKGVNEQFF
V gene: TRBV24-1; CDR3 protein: CATSDFAEFWETQYF
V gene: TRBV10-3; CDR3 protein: CAISEASGQRYTEETQYF
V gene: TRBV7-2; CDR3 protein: CASSPAVSTGFGYTF
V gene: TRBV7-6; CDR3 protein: CASSSLVGSGSLYEQYF
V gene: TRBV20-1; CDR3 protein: CSATSNGEKLFF
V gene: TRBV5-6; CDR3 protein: CASSLADLEQFF
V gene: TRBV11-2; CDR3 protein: CASSRTGFSTDTQYF
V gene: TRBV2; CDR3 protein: CASSERDRANEKLFF
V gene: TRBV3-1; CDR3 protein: CASGMTGAQETQYF
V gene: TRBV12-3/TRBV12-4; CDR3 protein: CASSFAGQGRDPLHF
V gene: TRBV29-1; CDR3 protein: CSVDFRGNRWGTDTQYF
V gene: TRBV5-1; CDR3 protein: CASSSGAGGNNSPLHF
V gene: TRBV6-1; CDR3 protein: CASSTRTGVSYNEQFF
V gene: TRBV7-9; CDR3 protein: CASSLGWGGTNTEAFF
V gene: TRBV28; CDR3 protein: CASSVPSGSSYEQYF
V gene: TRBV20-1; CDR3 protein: CSARDWRAWTDTQYF
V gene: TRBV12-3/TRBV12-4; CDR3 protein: CASSITGNQPQHF
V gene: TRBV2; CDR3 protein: CASIAGYEQYF
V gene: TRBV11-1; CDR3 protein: CASSPLAGGASGANVLTF
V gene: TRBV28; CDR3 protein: CASRPGNHPSEQYF
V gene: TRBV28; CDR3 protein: CASRVAGVREQFF
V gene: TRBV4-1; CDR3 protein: CASSLRQLQETQYF
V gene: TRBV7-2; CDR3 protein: CASSLVGTSGKNEQFF
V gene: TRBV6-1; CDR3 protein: CASSGMTSGSYEQYF
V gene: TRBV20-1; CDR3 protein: CSARDAETGAGNTIYF
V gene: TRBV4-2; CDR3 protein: CASSRILGLAVYNEQFF
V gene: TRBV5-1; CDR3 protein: CASSLLAMGFQETQYF
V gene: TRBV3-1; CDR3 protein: CASSSGLQGQKNIQYF
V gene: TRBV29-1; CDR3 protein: CTCVGVLTDTQYF
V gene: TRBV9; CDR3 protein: CASSAGTGITEAFF
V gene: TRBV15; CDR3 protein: CATSRGGEPPYEQYF
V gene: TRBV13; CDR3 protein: CASSSDYNNTGELFF
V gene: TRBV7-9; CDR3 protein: CASSLEQGRKAFF
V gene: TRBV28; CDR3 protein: CASRQGAYSPLHF
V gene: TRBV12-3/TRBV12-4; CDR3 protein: CASSLDRGLRTGELFF
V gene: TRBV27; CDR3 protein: CASSSGTYNTEAFF
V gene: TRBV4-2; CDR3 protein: CASGQQLTSGGFTDTQYF